A single sample gave rise to the 20 T cell receptor beta chains below, sequenced in a study of control samples from healthy donors and cancer patients. Measured with immunoSEQ multiplex PCR; TCRdb has only the in-frame clones, and not every one. The sample lists approximately 170,000 clones, roughly 89% seen once, with roughly 1.6% in the top ten. Material for sequencing was blood. These receptors were collected from a woman in her twenties or thirties in good health.

This chain links TRBV7-6 with TRBJ2-3; 8 bases are a match to TRBD2. J lost 3 bases, V lost 2 bases, and 10 bases had no gene match. Germline CDR1 reads SGHVS; CDR2 reads FNYEAQ. There are 17 residues in the CDR3. CDR3: CASSLISGGGRTDTQYF. For the CDR3, the DNA is TGTGCCAGCAGCTTAATATCGGGGGGGGGCCGAACAGATACGCAGTATTTT. Looking up the rest from reference TRBV7-6 and TRBJ2-3 gives the full variable domain: GAGVSQSPRYKVTKRGQDVALRCDPISGHVSLYWYRQALGQGPEFLTYFNYEAQQDKSGLPNDRFSAERPEGSISTLTIQRTEQRDSAMYRCASSLISGGGRTDTQYFGPGTRLTVL.

Only a few counts were recorded for this clone. The rearrangement joins TRBV7-3 to TRBJ2-3; 7 bases are a match to TRBD2. Germline V gives CDR1 SGHTA, CDR2 FQGTGA. Trimming cost V 2 bases and J 4 bases; bases outside gene matches: 0. The CDR3 length is 13 residues. CDR3 sequence (DNA): TGTGCCAGCAGCTTACTAGCGGCAGATACGCAGTATTTT. Protein: CASSLLAADTQYF.

The chain carries TRBV25-1 and TRBJ1-1; D not resolved. Germline CDR1 is MGHDK and CDR2 is SYGVNS. CDR3 length: 14 amino acids. Trimming left V 1 base short and J 1 base short, with 7 bases between. In DNA form, the CDR3 reads TGTGCCAGCAGTGAATCGGGCAGGAACACTGAAGCTTTCTTT. It translates to CASSESGRNTEAFF.

The chain uses TRBV27 and TRBJ2-1, with D uncertain. Trimming left V 1 base short and J 7 bases short, with 5 bases between. The CDR3 is made up of 12 amino acids. Germline V lookup: CDR1 MNHEY, CDR2 SMNVEV (reference sequence). For the CDR3, the DNA is TGTGCCAGCAGTTTATTAGGGAATGAGCAGTTCTTC. This translates into CASSLLGNEQFF.

V is TRBV27 and J is TRBJ2-7; possibly TRBD1 for D (6 bases). CDR1 MNHEY and CDR2 SMNVEV come from the germline V gene (reference sequence). This CDR3 is 14 amino acids long. V gave up 7 bases and J gave up 0 bases, with 13 bases separating them. CDR3 nucleotides: TGTGCCAGCAAGGTTTTAGGGGGCTCCTACGAGCAGTACTTC. It translates to CASKVLGGSYEQYF.

With respect to this clone: A far bigger clonotype differs at one base, so this is likely a read error. This chain links TRBV5-5 with TRBJ1-2; D uncertain. Germline V gene sequence: CDR1 SGHKS, CDR2 YYEKEE (reference sequence). The CDR3 contains 11 residues. V lost 4 bases, J lost 2 bases, and 3 bases lay in between. The CDR3 DNA follows: TGTGCCAGCAGCCAGAACTATGGCTACACCTTC. It encodes CASSQNYGYTF.

A word on this clone: This specimen includes other DNA sequences encoding the same CDR3. The chain couples TRBV9 to TRBJ2-3, with D maybe TRBD1 (6 bases). Germline V gene lookup returns CDR1 SGDLS and CDR2 YYNGEE. The germline V and J ends were trimmed by 0 bases and 2 bases, with 10 bases remaining between them. CDR3 length: 15 residues. The CDR3 sequence: CASSVAQGTTDTQYF. The CDR3, as DNA: TGTGCCAGCAGCGTAGCTCAGGGGACCACAGATACGCAGTATTTT.

The chain links TRBV28 to TRBJ1-1; the match to TRBD1 covers 7 bases. The length of the CDR3 is 13 residues. V was pared by 6 bases and J by 3 bases, with 4 bases of the junction left unmatched. CDR1 and CDR2 (germline): MDHEN, SYDVKM. The CDR3 region has the DNA TGTGCCAGCAGCCTCGGACAGGACACTGAAGCTTTCTTT. Residues: CASSLGQDTEAFF.

This clone was detected a few times. The chain uses TRBV3-1 (or the pseudogene TRBV3-2) and TRBJ1-4; D call uncertain. CDR3 size: 11 residues. With 1 base removed from V and 8 bases from J, the gap between germline ends came to 2 bases. The germline CDR1 and CDR2 sequences are LGHDT and YNNKEL (reference sequence). The CDR3 sequence: CASSQVEKLFF. The CDR3 bases are TGTGCCAGCAGCCAAGTAGAAAAACTGTTTTTT.

V usage is TRBV24-1 and J usage is TRBJ2-7; D is unresolved. The germline CDR1 and CDR2 sequences are KGHDR and SFDVKD. V was pared by 2 bases and J by 5 bases, with 6 bases between. This CDR3 spans 12 amino acids. The chain's CDR3 is CATSDSLDEQYF. The DNA of the CDR3 is TGTGCCACCAGTGATTCTTTGGACGAGCAGTACTTC.

The chain joins TRBV7-8 to TRBJ1-5; D ambiguous. Trimming cost V 0 bases and J 5 bases, with 5 bases left between them. The CDR3 consists of 13 residues. Germline CDR1 SGHVS, CDR2 FQNEAQ. CDR3 nucleotide sequence: TGTGCCAGCAGCTTAGCGGGCTATCAGCCCCAGCATTTT. It translates to CASSLAGYQPQHF.

J is TRBJ1-1 and V is TRBV11-2; possible D gene TRBD1, 6 bases. Germline V gene data show CDR1 as SGHAT and CDR2 as FQNNGV. V shed 2 bases and J shed 1 base, with 11 bases lying between them. The CDR3 has 15 residues. As DNA, the CDR3 is TGTGCCAGCAGCTTATGGGGGGCCCCGAACACTGAAGCTTTCTTT. It translates to CASSLWGAPNTEAFF.

The rearrangement joins TRBV3-1 (or the pseudogene TRBV3-2) to TRBJ1-6, with a weak D call TRBD1 (5 bases). The CDR3 is 14 amino acids. The germline CDR1 and CDR2 sequences are LGHDT and YNNKEL (reference sequence). V lost 0 bases to trimming and J lost 7 bases, with 7 bases between them. CDR3 sequence (DNA): TGTGCCAGCAGCCAAGATCGGGGGAATTCACCCCTCCACTTT. Amino acid sequence: CASSQDRGNSPLHF.

The chain employs TRBV7-9 and TRBJ1-4; D call uncertain. Trimming took 5 bases from V and 5 from J, leaving 6 bases between them. CDR3 length: 12 amino acids. Per the germline V gene, CDR1 is SEHNR and CDR2 is FQNEAQ (reference sequence). Here the CDR3 reads CASSLGNEKLFF. CDR3 bases: TGTGCCAGCAGCCTAGGGAATGAAAAACTGTTTTTT.

This chain connects TRBV19 to TRBJ1-2; the match to TRBD1 covers 7 bases. CDR3 length equals 15 residues. Germline values: CDR1 LNHDA, CDR2 SQIVND (reference sequence). With V trimmed by 7 bases and J by 8 bases, 16 bases remained unmatched. The CDR3 spells CASTIRDRAFQGYTF. In DNA, the CDR3 is TGTGCCAGTACCATCCGGGACAGAGCTTTTCAGGGCTACACCTTC. The full variable domain, in which reference TRBV19 and TRBJ1-2 provide the parts outside the CDR3, is DGGITQSPKYLFRKEGQNVTLSCEQNLNHDAMYWYRQDPGQGLRLIYYSQIVNDFQKGDIAEGYSVSREKKESFPLTVTSAQKNPTAFYLCASTIRDRAFQGYTFGSGTRLTVV.

The chain links TRBV7-2 to TRBJ1-1, with 8 bases lining up with TRBD1. The V gene end was trimmed by 2 bases and the J gene end by 0 bases; junction bases not matched to a gene: 2. Germline V gives CDR1 SGHTA, CDR2 FQGNSA. This CDR3 is built from 15 residues. CDR3 region: CASSLQGAMNTEAFF. CDR3 DNA: TGTGCCAGCAGCTTACAGGGGGCGATGAACACTGAAGCTTTCTTT.

As for this clone: The identical CDR3 is also encoded by other nucleotide sequences in the sample. This chain links TRBV9 with TRBJ1-5, with a weak D call TRBD1 (5 bases). V was cut by 0 bases and J by 2 bases, with 6 bases left in between. Germline loops: CDR1 SGDLS, CDR2 YYNGEE. The CDR3 extends over 14 amino acids. CDR3 sequence: CASSVGGGNQPQHF. DNA for the CDR3: TGTGCCAGCAGCGTAGGAGGGGGCAATCAGCCCCAGCATTTT.

The V call is TRBV5-4, the J call TRBJ1-6; 10 bases are shared with TRBD1. Trimming took 0 bases from V and 7 from J; bases not matched to a gene: 1. Germline V gene lookup returns CDR1 SGHNT and CDR2 YYREEE (reference sequence). The length of the CDR3 is 15 residues. The CDR3 loop is CASSLGTGGNSPLHF. The DNA for the CDR3 is TGTGCCAGCAGCTTGGGGACAGGGGGAAATTCACCCCTCCACTTT.

This rearrangement joins TRBV12-3 or TRBV12-4 to TRBJ2-7, with no clear D. This CDR3 spans 13 amino acids. The germline V and J ends were trimmed by 3 bases and 0 bases, with 6 bases remaining between them. This chain's CDR3 is CASSFESSYEQYF. The CDR3 region has the DNA TGTGCCAGCAGTTTCGAGAGCTCCTACGAGCAGTACTTC.

The chain employs TRBV14 and TRBJ1-4, with TRBD1 matching over 7 bases. The CDR3 loop spans 17 amino acids. V shed 1 base, J shed 0 bases, and the junction held 5 bases outside the gene matches. Per germline, CDR1 SGHDN and CDR2 FVKESK. In DNA form, the CDR3 reads TGTGCCAGCAGCCAAGGGGGGACAGCGGCAACTAATGAAAAACTGTTTTTT. Translated, it gives CASSQGGTAATNEKLFF. The full variable domain, rest sourced from reference TRBV14 and TRBJ1-4, is EAGVTQFPSHSVIEKGQTVTLRCDPISGHDNLYWYRRVMGKEIKFLLHFVKESKQDESGMPNNRFLAERTGGTYSTLKVQPAELEDSGVYFCASSQGGTAATNEKLFFGSGTQLSVL.